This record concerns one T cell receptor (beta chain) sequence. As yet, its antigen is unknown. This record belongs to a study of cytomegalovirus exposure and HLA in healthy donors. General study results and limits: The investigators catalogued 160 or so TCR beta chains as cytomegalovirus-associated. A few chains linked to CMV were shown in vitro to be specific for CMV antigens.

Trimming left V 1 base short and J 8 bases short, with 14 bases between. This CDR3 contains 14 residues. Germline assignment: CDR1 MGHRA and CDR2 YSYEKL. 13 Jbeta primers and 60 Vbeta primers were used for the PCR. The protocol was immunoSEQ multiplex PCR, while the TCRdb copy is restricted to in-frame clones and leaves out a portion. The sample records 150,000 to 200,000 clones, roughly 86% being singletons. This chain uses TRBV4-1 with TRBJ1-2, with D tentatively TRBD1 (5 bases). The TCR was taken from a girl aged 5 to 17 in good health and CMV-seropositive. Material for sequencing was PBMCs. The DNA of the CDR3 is TGCGCCAGCAGCCAAGTGGGCAGGGTTGAAGGCTACACCTTC. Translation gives CASSQVGRVEGYTF.